This is a list of T cell receptor beta chains from one sample in a study of T-cell memory formation after mild COVID-19. From the 5' RACE reads, TCRdb called clonotypes with MiXCR, one entry per CDR3 protein. Here the sample spans 150,000 or so distinct CDR3 sequences, 13% to 15% being singletons. The sample was PBMCs or a T cell subset sorted from them (not recorded which). The receptors originated from an adult woman who had mild COVID-19 (a few samples of this study predate the infection). Cell type and time point are not known. Both conserved end residues are part of each CDR3. Fields, in order: clone size, V gene, CDR3 length, D gene, J gene, CDR3 protein, CDR3 DNA. A D gene is named only where the DNA matches it firmly. The size of a clone is reported for some rows only, either as once, few or many, or as a class for expanded clones.

.	TRBV12-3/TRBV12-4	15	.	TRBJ2-1	CASSPPRGERSEQFF	TGTGCCAGCAGTCCACCCCGCGGGGAGAGGAGTGAGCAGTTCTTC
few	TRBV5-5	15	TRBD1	TRBJ2-6	CASSRQGTGANVLTF	TGTGCCAGCAGCCGACAGGGAACCGGGGCCAACGTCCTGACTTTC
few	TRBV20-1	15	.	TRBJ2-1	CSAIGPRSGYNEQFF	TGCAGTGCTATCGGGCCCCGCTCGGGGTACAATGAGCAGTTCTTC
.	TRBV5-1	12	.	TRBJ2-3	CASSSDTDTQYF	TGCGCCAGCAGCTCCGACACAGATACGCAGTATTTT
few	TRBV7-6	15	.	TRBJ2-3	CASSPRTASTDTQYF	TGTGCCAGCAGCCCGCGGACGGCTAGCACAGATACGCAGTATTTT
few	TRBV5-1	16	TRBD2	TRBJ2-1	CASSRGSGAARNEQFF	TGCGCCAGCAGCCGGGGAAGCGGGGCTGCGAGAAATGAGCAGTTCTTC
few	TRBV7-8	16	.	TRBJ1-4	CASSPGWGGGNEKLFF	TGTGCCAGCAGCCCAGGATGGGGGGGGGGGAATGAAAAACTGTTTTTT
few	TRBV29-1	15	.	TRBJ1-2	CSVELPGIPNYGYTF	TGCAGCGTGGAGCTTCCAGGAATCCCTAACTATGGCTACACCTTC
few	TRBV7-9	15	.	TRBJ2-7	CASSPYARSREEQYF	TGTGCCAGCAGCCCTTATGCCAGGAGTCGTGAAGAGCAGTACTTC
few	TRBV15	15	TRBD2	TRBJ2-2	CATSGSGGSTGELFF	TGTGCCACCTCAGGGTCTGGCGGGAGCACCGGGGAGCTGTTTTTT
few	TRBV7-8	14	TRBD1	TRBJ1-1	CASSLRGQGDEAFF	TGTGCCAGCAGCTTACGGGGGCAGGGGGATGAAGCTTTCTTT
few	TRBV7-6	14	.	TRBJ2-5	CASSQEPDLETQYF	TGTGCCAGCAGTCAAGAGCCCGATTTAGAGACCCAGTACTTC
.	TRBV5-1	16	.	TRBJ2-7	CASSTHLSGLGYEQYF	TGCGCCAGCAGTACCCATCTTAGCGGACTGGGCTACGAGCAGTACTTC
.	TRBV3-1	14	.	TRBJ2-2	CASSQDAVTGELFF	TGTGCCAGCAGCCAAGATGCGGTCACCGGGGAGCTGTTTTTT
few	TRBV9	16	.	TRBJ2-3	CASSVLAITGTDTQYF	TGTGCCAGCAGCGTATTGGCGATCACGGGCACAGATACGCAGTATTTT
.	TRBV7-2	16	.	TRBJ2-3	CASSLVLAVDTDTQYF	TGTGCCAGCAGCTTAGTCTTAGCGGTGGACACAGATACGCAGTATTTT
few	TRBV6-6	15	.	TRBJ2-1	CASSYSTTSDYEQFF	TGTGCCAGCAGTTACTCTACAACTAGTGACTATGAGCAGTTCTTC
few	TRBV20-1	15	.	TRBJ2-1	CSARELEGFYNEQFF	TGCAGTGCTAGGGAACTAGAAGGCTTCTACAATGAGCAGTTCTTC
.	TRBV27	13	.	TRBJ2-7	CASSFAGNHEQYF	TGTGCCAGCAGCTTCGCGGGGAACCACGAGCAGTACTTC
.	TRBV3-1	16	.	TRBJ1-3	CASSQSGGSSGNTIYF	TGTGCCAGCAGCCAAAGTGGCGGCTCCTCTGGAAACACCATATATTTT
few	TRBV10-3	14	TRBD1	TRBJ1-2	CAITPGTGLHGYTF	TGTGCCATCACCCCCGGGACAGGACTTCATGGCTACACCTTC
.	TRBV9	16	.	TRBJ2-5	CASSVAPGEFEGTQYF	TGTGCCAGCAGCGTAGCCCCCGGAGAATTCGAGGGGACCCAGTACTTC
.	TRBV5-6	15	.	TRBJ2-2	CASSLRRTNTGELFF	TGTGCCAGCAGCTTGAGACGAACGAACACCGGGGAGCTGTTTTTT
few	TRBV25-1	17	.	TRBJ2-3	CASSGSRAPTSTDTQYF	TGTGCCAGCAGTGGATCTAGGGCGCCGACTAGCACAGATACGCAGTATTTT
few	TRBV7-9	11	TRBD2	TRBJ2-7	CATGLAGEQYF	TGTGCCACCGGACTAGCGGGCGAGCAGTACTTC
.	TRBV5-4	13	.	TRBJ1-1	CASSHDRNTEAFF	TGTGCCAGCAGCCATGACAGGAACACTGAAGCTTTCTTT
.	TRBV9	16	.	TRBJ2-5	CASSVFGVFGQETQYF	TGTGCCAGCAGCGTATTCGGGGTTTTTGGGCAAGAGACCCAGTACTTC
.	TRBV7-9	13	.	TRBJ2-7	CASIGFNSYEQYF	TGTGCCAGCATCGGCTTTAACTCCTACGAGCAGTACTTC
.	TRBV12-3/TRBV12-4	13	.	TRBJ2-7	CASSTGRSYEQYF	TGTGCCAGCAGTACAGGGAGGTCCTACGAGCAGTACTTC
.	TRBV12-3/TRBV12-4	18	TRBD2	TRBJ2-1	CASSSRVTSGGAVNEQFF	TGTGCCAGCAGTAGCCGGGTGACTAGCGGGGGGGCAGTCAATGAGCAGTTCTTC
.	TRBV24-1	17	TRBD1	TRBJ1-1	CATSDAGTGLGNTEAFF	TGTGCCACCAGTGACGCCGGGACAGGTCTTGGGAACACTGAAGCTTTCTTT
.	TRBV19	15	.	TRBJ1-2	CASSIFEQSSYGYTF	TGTGCCAGTAGTATCTTTGAACAGAGCAGTTATGGCTACACCTTC
.	TRBV27	14	.	TRBJ1-3	CASSLGTPGNTIYF	TGTGCCAGCAGTTTGGGGACACCCGGAAACACCATATATTTT
.	TRBV14	16	.	TRBJ1-6	CASSQSPGSYNSPLHF	TGTGCCAGCAGCCAAAGTCCTGGCTCCTATAATTCACCCCTCCACTTT
.	TRBV12-3/TRBV12-4	13	.	TRBJ1-4	CASSYGGSEKLFF	TGTGCCAGCAGCTACGGGGGGTCTGAAAAACTGTTTTTT
.	TRBV7-8	14	.	TRBJ1-2	CASSRRDSNYGYTF	TGTGCCAGCAGCCGTCGCGACAGTAACTATGGCTACACCTTC
.	TRBV10-3	16	TRBD2	TRBJ2-1	CAISDPAGGHFNEQFF	TGTGCCATCAGTGACCCAGCGGGGGGGCACTTCAATGAGCAGTTCTTC
.	TRBV5-6	15	.	TRBJ1-1	CASSLRVGARTEAFF	TGTGCCAGCAGCTTGCGAGTGGGGGCCAGGACTGAAGCTTTCTTT
few	TRBV5-1	14	.	TRBJ2-7	CASKLSPATYEQYF	TGCGCCAGCAAACTTTCTCCAGCCACCTACGAGCAGTACTTC
.	TRBV6-2/TRBV6-3	16	.	TRBJ2-1	CASSSTRASSYNEQFF	TGTGCCAGTAGTTCCACTAGGGCTAGCTCCTACAATGAGCAGTTCTTC
few	TRBV27	17	.	TRBJ2-4	CASSGSGTRGTKNIQYF	TGTGCCAGCAGTGGGTCCGGGACCCGCGGAACCAAAAACATTCAGTACTTC
few	TRBV5-1	16	TRBD1	TRBJ1-1	CASSGYGTGGNTEAFF	TGCGCCAGCAGCGGATACGGGACAGGGGGAAACACTGAAGCTTTCTTT
few	TRBV11-3	15	TRBD1	TRBJ2-5	CASSQGQGPQETQYF	TGTGCAAGCAGCCAAGGACAGGGGCCCCAAGAGACCCAGTACTTC
.	TRBV7-3	20	TRBD2	TRBJ2-1	CASSDAGWTSGRAGYNEQFF	TGTGCCAGCAGCGACGCGGGCTGGACTAGCGGGAGGGCCGGTTACAATGAGCAGTTCTTC
few	TRBV7-2	17	.	TRBJ2-2	CASSLGLWGSGTGELFF	TGTGCCAGCAGCTTAGGCCTTTGGGGGTCCGGCACCGGGGAGCTGTTTTTT